Listed below are T cell receptor beta chains from one sample, sequenced in a study of cytomegalovirus exposure and HLA in healthy donors. TCRdb keeps only in-frame clones here, not all; method: immunoSEQ multiplex PCR. Found here are fewer than 200,000 clones, approximately 86% of them singletons; the top ten hold roughly 1.5%. Sequences were obtained from PBMCs. All receptors come from a male donor in good health and CMV-seronegative. Both conserved end residues are part of each CDR3. A D gene is named only where the DNA matches it firmly. Clone size appears in some rows only: once, few, many, or a class for an expanded clone.

d_gene: -
j_gene: TRBJ2-5
abundance: -
v_gene: TRBV18
CDR3aa: CASSPNGGETQYF
CDR3nt: TGTGCCAGCTCACCAAACGGAGGGGAGACCCAGTACTTC

d_gene: TRBD1
j_gene: TRBJ1-2
abundance: -
v_gene: TRBV20-1
CDR3aa: CSAQGGGGYTF
CDR3nt: TGCAGTGCACAGGGGGGAGGTGGCTACACCTTC

d_gene: TRBD2
j_gene: TRBJ2-7
abundance: -
v_gene: TRBV7-9
CDR3aa: CSSSSGTSGSLNYEQYF
CDR3nt: TGTTCCAGCAGCTCCGGGACTAGCGGGAGTCTCAACTACGAGCAGTACTTC

d_gene: -
j_gene: TRBJ1-1
abundance: -
v_gene: TRBV7-8
CDR3aa: CASSRDIGESFF
CDR3nt: TGTGCCAGCAGTCGGGACATCGGCGAATCTTTCTTT

d_gene: TRBD2
j_gene: TRBJ2-7
abundance: -
v_gene: TRBV13
CDR3aa: CASSPGLVYEQYF
CDR3nt: TGTGCCAGCAGCCCGGGACTAGTCTACGAGCAGTACTTC

d_gene: -
j_gene: TRBJ2-7
abundance: -
v_gene: TRBV5-1
CDR3aa: CASSSRTVSSYYEQYF
CDR3nt: TGCGCCAGCAGCTCGCGGACAGTCAGCTCCTACTACGAGCAGTACTTC

d_gene: -
j_gene: TRBJ2-1
abundance: -
v_gene: TRBV5-6
CDR3aa: CASSAGTSGYNEQFF
CDR3nt: TGTGCCAGCAGCGCTGGGACATCCGGCTACAATGAGCAGTTCTTC

d_gene: TRBD2
j_gene: TRBJ2-3
abundance: -
v_gene: TRBV2
CDR3aa: CASILWAGGHTDTQYF
CDR3nt: TGTGCCAGCATTCTTTGGGCGGGGGGGCACACAGATACGCAGTATTTT

d_gene: -
j_gene: TRBJ2-1
abundance: -
v_gene: TRBV19
CDR3aa: CASSLAPSSYNEQFF
CDR3nt: TGTGCCAGTAGTCTAGCCCCCTCGTCCTACAATGAGCAGTTCTTC

d_gene: -
j_gene: TRBJ2-5
abundance: -
v_gene: TRBV15
CDR3aa: CATSRTGVGEQYF
CDR3nt: TGTGCCACCAGCAGGACGGGGGTGGGGGAGCAGTACTTC

d_gene: TRBD2
j_gene: TRBJ2-6
abundance: -
v_gene: TRBV9
CDR3aa: CASSTLAGTSGANVLTF
CDR3nt: TGTGCCAGCAGCACACTAGCGGGAACATCTGGGGCCAACGTCCTGACTTTC

d_gene: TRBD1
j_gene: TRBJ1-3
abundance: -
v_gene: TRBV25-1
CDR3aa: CASKQGNSGNTIYF
CDR3nt: TGTGCCAGTAAACAGGGGAACTCTGGAAACACCATATATTTT

d_gene: TRBD1
j_gene: TRBJ2-7
abundance: few
v_gene: TRBV5-1
CDR3aa: CASSLEGQAHISYEQYF
CDR3nt: TGCGCCAGCAGCTTGGAGGGACAGGCCCATATCTCCTACGAGCAGTACTTC

d_gene: TRBD2
j_gene: TRBJ2-7
abundance: -
v_gene: TRBV6-5
CDR3aa: CASSSLTSGAYEQYF
CDR3nt: TGTGCCAGCAGTTCTCTGACTAGCGGGGCCTACGAGCAGTACTTC

d_gene: TRBD2
j_gene: TRBJ2-7
abundance: -
v_gene: TRBV25-1
CDR3aa: CASSGGLAGSYEQYF
CDR3nt: TGTGCCAGCAGTGGGGGACTAGCGGGGAGTTACGAGCAGTACTTC

d_gene: -
j_gene: TRBJ2-7
abundance: once
v_gene: TRBV5-1
CDR3aa: CASSEDGRGSYEQYF
CDR3nt: TGCGCCAGCAGCGAGGATGGGAGAGGGTCCTACGAGCAGTACTTC

d_gene: -
j_gene: TRBJ1-3
abundance: -
v_gene: TRBV4-1
CDR3aa: CASSPLQGGTGNTIYF
CDR3nt: TGCGCCAGCAGCCCCCTGCAAGGCGGGACGGGAAACACCATATATTTT

d_gene: TRBD1
j_gene: TRBJ2-7
abundance: -
v_gene: TRBV5-1
CDR3aa: CASSLDRGIMIGTYEQYF
CDR3nt: TGCGCCAGCAGCCTTGACAGGGGGATAATGATAGGGACCTACGAGCAGTACTTC

d_gene: -
j_gene: TRBJ2-7
abundance: -
v_gene: TRBV7-9
CDR3aa: CSSSPRTANFYEQYF
CDR3nt: TGTTCCAGCAGCCCCCGGACAGCGAATTTCTACGAGCAGTACTTC

d_gene: -
j_gene: TRBJ1-6
abundance: once
v_gene: TRBV19
CDR3aa: CATGQYSYNSPLHF
CDR3nt: TGTGCCACCGGACAATACTCCTATAATTCACCCCTCCACTTT

d_gene: -
j_gene: TRBJ1-4
abundance: few
v_gene: TRBV11-2
CDR3aa: CASSLEQVAEKLFF
CDR3nt: TGTGCCAGCAGCTTAGAACAGGTGGCCGAAAAACTGTTTTTT

d_gene: -
j_gene: TRBJ2-7
abundance: -
v_gene: TRBV5-1
CDR3aa: CASSLASSEQYF
CDR3nt: TGCGCCAGCAGCTTAGCTTCCTCCGAGCAGTACTTC

d_gene: TRBD1
j_gene: TRBJ1-2
abundance: -
v_gene: TRBV2
CDR3aa: CASRDRDGYGYTF
CDR3nt: TGTGCCAGCAGGGACAGGGACGGCTATGGCTACACCTTC

d_gene: -
j_gene: TRBJ2-3
abundance: -
v_gene: TRBV28
CDR3aa: CASRQGGMADTQYF
CDR3nt: TGTGCCAGCAGGCAAGGGGGTATGGCAGATACGCAGTATTTT

d_gene: TRBD2
j_gene: TRBJ2-1
abundance: -
v_gene: TRBV7-7
CDR3aa: CASSEREAYNEQFF
CDR3nt: TGTGCCAGCAGTGAGCGGGAGGCCTACAATGAGCAGTTCTTC

d_gene: TRBD2
j_gene: TRBJ2-3
abundance: -
v_gene: TRBV10-3
CDR3aa: CAISPTSGTSDTQYF
CDR3nt: TGTGCCATCAGCCCAACTAGCGGGACCTCAGATACGCAGTATTTT